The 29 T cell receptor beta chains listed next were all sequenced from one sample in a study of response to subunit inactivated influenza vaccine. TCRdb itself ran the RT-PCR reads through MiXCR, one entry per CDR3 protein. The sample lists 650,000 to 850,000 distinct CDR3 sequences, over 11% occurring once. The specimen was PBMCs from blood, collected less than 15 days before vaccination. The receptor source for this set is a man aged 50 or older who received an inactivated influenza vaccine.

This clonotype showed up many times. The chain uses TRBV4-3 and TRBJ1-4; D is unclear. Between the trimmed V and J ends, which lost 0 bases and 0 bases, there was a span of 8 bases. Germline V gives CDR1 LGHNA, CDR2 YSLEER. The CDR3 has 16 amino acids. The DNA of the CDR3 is TGCGCCAGCAGCCAAGATAGTGGGGCAACTAATGAAAAACTGTTTTTT. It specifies CASSQDSGATNEKLFF.

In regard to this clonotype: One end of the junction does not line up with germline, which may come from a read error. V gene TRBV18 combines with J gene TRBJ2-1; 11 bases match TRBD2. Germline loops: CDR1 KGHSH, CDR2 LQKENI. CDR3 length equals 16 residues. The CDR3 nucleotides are TGTGCCAGCTCAGCACCGGGACTAGCGGTAGGGCGAGAGCAGTTCTTC. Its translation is CASSAPGLAVGREQFF.

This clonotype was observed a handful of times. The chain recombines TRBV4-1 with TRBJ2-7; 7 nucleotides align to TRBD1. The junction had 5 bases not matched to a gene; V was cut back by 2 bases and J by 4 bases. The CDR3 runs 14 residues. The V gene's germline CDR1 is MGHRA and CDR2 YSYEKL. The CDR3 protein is CASSQRTGYYEQYF. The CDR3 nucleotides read TGCGCCAGCAGCCAAAGGACAGGCTATTACGAGCAGTACTTC.

Here the CDR3 reads CASSRQAEVFINEQFF. Written as DNA, the CDR3 is TGTGCCAGCAGCCGTCAAGCCGAGGTATTTATAAATGAGCAGTTCTTC. The chain carries TRBV4-2 and TRBJ2-1; D ambiguous. Germline V gene sequence: CDR1 LGHNA, CDR2 YNFKEQ. There are 16 residues in the CDR3. Trimming stripped 4 bases from V and 7 bases from J, with 20 bases between.

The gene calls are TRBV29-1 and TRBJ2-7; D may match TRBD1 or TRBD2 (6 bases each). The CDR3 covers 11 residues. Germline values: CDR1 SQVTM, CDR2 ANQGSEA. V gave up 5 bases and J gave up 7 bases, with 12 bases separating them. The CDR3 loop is CSVPEGGEQYF. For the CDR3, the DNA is TGCAGCGTTCCCGAGGGGGGTGAGCAGTACTTC.

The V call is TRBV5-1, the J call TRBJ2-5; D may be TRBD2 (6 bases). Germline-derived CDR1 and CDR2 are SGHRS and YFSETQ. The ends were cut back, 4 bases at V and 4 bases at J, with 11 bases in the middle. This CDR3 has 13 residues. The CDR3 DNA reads TGCGCCAGCAGCACCGTGGGGGGAGAGACCCAGTACTTC. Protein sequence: CASSTVGGETQYF.

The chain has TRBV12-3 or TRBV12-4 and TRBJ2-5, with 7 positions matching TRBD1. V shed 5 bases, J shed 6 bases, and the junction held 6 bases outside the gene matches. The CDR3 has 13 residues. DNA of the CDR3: TGTGCCAGCAGTAGCCGGGACAGCAAGACCCAGTACTTC. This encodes CASSSRDSKTQYF.

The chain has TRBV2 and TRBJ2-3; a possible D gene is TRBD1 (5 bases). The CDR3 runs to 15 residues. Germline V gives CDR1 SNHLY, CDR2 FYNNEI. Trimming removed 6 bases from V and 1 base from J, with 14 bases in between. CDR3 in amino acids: CASSEQGRGTDTQYF. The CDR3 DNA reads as TGTGCCAGCAGCGAGCAGGGCCGGGGCACAGATACGCAGTATTTT.

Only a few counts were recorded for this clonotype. CDR3 sequence: CSARDSRLDTQYF. The CDR3 DNA reads as TGCAGTGCAAGGGACAGTCGATTAGATACGCAGTATTTT. This sequence joins TRBV20-1 and TRBJ2-3, with 7 bases lining up with TRBD1. V shed 6 bases and J 5 bases; nucleotides not matched to a gene: 8. The CDR3 has 13 amino acids. Germline V gene sequence: CDR1 DFQATT, CDR2 SNEGSKA (reference sequence).

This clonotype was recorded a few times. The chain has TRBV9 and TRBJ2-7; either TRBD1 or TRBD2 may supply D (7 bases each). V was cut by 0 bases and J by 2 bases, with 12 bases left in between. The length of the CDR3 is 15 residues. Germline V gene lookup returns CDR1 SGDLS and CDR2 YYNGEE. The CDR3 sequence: CASSVGSGGAYEQYF. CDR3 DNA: TGTGCCAGCAGCGTAGGGTCAGGGGGGGCCTACGAGCAGTACTTC. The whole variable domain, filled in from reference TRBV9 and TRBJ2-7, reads DSGVTQTPKHLITATGQRVTLRCSPRSGDLSVYWYQQSLDQGLQFLIQYYNGEERAKGNILERFSAQQFPDLHSELNLSSLELGDSALYFCASSVGSGGAYEQYFGPGTRLTVT.

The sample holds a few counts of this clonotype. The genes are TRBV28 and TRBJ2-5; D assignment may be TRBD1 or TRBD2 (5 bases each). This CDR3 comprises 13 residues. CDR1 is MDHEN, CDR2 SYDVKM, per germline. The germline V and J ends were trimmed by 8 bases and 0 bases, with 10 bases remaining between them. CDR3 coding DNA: TGTGCCAGCCAGGGACCAAACCAAGAGACCCAGTACTTC. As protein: CASQGPNQETQYF. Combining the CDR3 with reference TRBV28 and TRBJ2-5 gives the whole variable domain DVKVTQSSRYLVKRTGEKVFLECVQDMDHENMFWYRQDPGLGLRLIYFSYDVKMKEKGDIPEGYSVSREKKERFSLILESASTNQTSMYLCASQGPNQETQYFGPGTRLLVL.

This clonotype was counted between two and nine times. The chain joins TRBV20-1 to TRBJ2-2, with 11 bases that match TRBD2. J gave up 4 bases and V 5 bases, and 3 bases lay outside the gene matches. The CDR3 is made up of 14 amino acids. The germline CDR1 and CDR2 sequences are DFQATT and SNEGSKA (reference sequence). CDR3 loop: CSAVAGGSTGELFF. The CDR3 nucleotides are TGCAGTGCTGTAGCGGGAGGGTCCACCGGGGAGCTGTTTTTT.

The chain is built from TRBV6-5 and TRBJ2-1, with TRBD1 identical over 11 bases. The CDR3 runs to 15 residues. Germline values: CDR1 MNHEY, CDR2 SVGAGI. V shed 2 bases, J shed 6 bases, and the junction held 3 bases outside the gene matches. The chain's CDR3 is CASSYGQGASNEQFF. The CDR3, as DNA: TGTGCCAGCAGTTACGGACAGGGGGCGAGCAATGAGCAGTTCTTC.

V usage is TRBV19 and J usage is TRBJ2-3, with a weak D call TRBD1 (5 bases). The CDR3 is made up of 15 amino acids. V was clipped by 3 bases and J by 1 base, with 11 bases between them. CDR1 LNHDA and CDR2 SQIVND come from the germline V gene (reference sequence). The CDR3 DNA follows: TGTGCCAGTAGTATGGCAGGGATTCGCACAGATACGCAGTATTTT. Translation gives CASSMAGIRTDTQYF.

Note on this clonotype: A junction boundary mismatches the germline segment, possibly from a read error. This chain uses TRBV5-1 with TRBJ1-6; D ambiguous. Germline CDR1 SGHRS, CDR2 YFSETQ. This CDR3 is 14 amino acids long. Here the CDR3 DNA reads TGCGCCAGCAGGTTGGGCTCCTATAATTCACCCCTCCACTTT. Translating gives CASRLGSYNSPLHF. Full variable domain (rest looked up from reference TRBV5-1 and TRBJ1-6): KAGVTQTPRYLIKTRGQQVTLSCSPISGHRSVSWYQQTPGQGLQFLFEYFSETQRNKGNFPGRFSGRQFSNSRSEMNVSTLELGDSALYLCASRLGSYNSPLHFGNGTRLTVT.

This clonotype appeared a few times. CDR3 coding DNA: TGTGCCAGCAGTGAAGTGAGGGATCGCCGGAACTATGGCTACACCTTC. Its protein product is CASSEVRDRRNYGYTF. This chain links TRBV6-1 with TRBJ1-2; no reliable D call. Germline CDR1 and CDR2: MNHNS and SASEGT. The CDR3 runs 16 residues. Deletions cut 1 base from V and 2 bases from J, with 14 bases between.

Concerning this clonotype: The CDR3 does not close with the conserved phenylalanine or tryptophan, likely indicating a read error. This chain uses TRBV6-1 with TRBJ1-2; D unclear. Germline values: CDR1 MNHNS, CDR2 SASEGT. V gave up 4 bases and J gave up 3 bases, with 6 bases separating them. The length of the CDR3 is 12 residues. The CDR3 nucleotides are TGTGCCAGCAGTGCGGCTGACTATGGCTACACCTAC. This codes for CASSAADYGYTY.

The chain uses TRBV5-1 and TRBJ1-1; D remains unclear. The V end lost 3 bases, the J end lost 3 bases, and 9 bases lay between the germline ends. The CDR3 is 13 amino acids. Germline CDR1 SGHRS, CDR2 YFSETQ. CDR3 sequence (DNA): TGCGCCAGCAGCTCGCAAGAGGACACTGAAGCTTTCTTT. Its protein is CASSSQEDTEAFF.

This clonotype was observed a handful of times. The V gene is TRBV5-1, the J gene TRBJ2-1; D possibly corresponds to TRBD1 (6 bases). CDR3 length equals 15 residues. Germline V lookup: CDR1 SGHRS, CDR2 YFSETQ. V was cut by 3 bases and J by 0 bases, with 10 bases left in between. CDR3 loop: CASSWSGVSYNEQFF. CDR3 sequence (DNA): TGCGCCAGCAGCTGGTCAGGGGTCTCCTACAATGAGCAGTTCTTC.

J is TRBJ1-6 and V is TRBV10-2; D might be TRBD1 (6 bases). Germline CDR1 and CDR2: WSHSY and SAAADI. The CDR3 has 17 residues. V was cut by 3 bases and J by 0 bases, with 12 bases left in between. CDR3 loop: CASSDPSRGSYNSPLHF. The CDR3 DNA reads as TGCGCCAGCAGTGATCCTAGCAGGGGCTCCTATAATTCACCCCTCCACTTT.

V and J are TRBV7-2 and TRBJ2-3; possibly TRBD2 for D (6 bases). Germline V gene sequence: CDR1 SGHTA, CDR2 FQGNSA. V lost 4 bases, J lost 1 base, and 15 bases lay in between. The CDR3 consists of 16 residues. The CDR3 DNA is TGTGCCAGCAGCTCCCAAGCGGGTTCCGGCACAGATACGCAGTATTTT. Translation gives CASSSQAGSGTDTQYF.

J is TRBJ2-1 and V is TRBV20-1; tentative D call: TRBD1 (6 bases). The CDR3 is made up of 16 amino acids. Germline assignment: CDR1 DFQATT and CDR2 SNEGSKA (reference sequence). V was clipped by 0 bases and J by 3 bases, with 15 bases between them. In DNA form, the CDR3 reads TGCAGTGCTAGAGATTCGGACAGTGTAAACTACAATGAGCAGTTCTTC. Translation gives CSARDSDSVNYNEQFF.

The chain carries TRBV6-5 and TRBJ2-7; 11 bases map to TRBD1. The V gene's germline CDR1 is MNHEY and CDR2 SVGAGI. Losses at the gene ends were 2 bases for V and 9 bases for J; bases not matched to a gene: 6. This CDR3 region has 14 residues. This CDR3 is CASSYPGQGGRQYF. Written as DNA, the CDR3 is TGTGCCAGCAGTTACCCGGGACAGGGGGGTAGGCAGTACTTC.

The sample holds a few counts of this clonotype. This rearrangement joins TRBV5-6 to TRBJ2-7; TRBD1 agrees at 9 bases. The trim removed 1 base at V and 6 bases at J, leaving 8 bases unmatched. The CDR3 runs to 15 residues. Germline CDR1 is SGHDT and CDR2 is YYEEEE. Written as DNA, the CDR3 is TGTGCCAGCAGCTTGCCTCCGGGACAGGGAAGCGAGCAGTACTTC. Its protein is CASSLPPGQGSEQYF.

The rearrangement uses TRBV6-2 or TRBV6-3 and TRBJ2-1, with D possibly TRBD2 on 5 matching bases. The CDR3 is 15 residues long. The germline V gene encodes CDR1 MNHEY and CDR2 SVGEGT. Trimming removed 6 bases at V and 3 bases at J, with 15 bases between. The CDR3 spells CASRRTFGGYNEQFF. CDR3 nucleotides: TGTGCCAGCAGGAGGACTTTCGGAGGCTACAATGAGCAGTTCTTC.

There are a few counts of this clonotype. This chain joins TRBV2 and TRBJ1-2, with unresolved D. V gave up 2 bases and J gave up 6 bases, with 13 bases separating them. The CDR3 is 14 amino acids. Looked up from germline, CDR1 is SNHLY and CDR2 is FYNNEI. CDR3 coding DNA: TGTGCCAGCAGTGAAAGCATGCGGGCGGATGGCTACACCTTC. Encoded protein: CASSESMRADGYTF.

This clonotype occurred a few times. CDR3 sequence reads: CASSQGQALYGYTF. The DNA for the CDR3 is TGCGCCAGCAGCCAAGGACAGGCCCTCTATGGCTACACCTTC. The V gene is TRBV4-1, the J gene TRBJ1-2, with D possibly matching TRBD1 (6 bases). V lost 1 base and J lost 4, with 10 bases in between. Germline V gene data show CDR1 as MGHRA and CDR2 as YSYEKL. The CDR3 spans 14 residues.

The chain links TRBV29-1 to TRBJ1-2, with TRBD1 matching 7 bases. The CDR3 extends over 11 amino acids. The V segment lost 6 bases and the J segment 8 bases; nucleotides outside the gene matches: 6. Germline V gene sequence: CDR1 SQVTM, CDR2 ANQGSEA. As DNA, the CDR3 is TGCAGCGTCCGACAGGGAGGAGGCTACACCTTC. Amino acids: CSVRQGGGYTF.

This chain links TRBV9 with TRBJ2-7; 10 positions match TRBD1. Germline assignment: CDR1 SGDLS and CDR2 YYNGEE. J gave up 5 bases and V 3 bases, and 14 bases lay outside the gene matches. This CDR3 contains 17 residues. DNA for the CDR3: TGTGCCAGCAGCGCCGGACAGGGGGTACCTCGTGGCGACGAGCAGTACTTC. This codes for CASSAGQGVPRGDEQYF. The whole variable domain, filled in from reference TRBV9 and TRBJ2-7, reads DSGVTQTPKHLITATGQRVTLRCSPRSGDLSVYWYQQSLDQGLQFLIQYYNGEERAKGNILERFSAQQFPDLHSELNLSSLELGDSALYFCASSAGQGVPRGDEQYFGPGTRLTVT.